This T cell receptor (beta chain) stems from a study of T cell responses to AZD1222 COVID-19 vaccine. About the research overall: Some second doses came at about 4 weeks and others at about 12 weeks; these were pooled. Study results and caveats: Repertoires were obtained only post-peak T cell response. Regions 160-218 and 743-854 dominated among vaccine-associated CD4 TCRs spanning spike. Epitopes outside B.1.351 and B.1.1.7 mutated regions reportedly drew nearly half of spike TCRs.

A note on this clone: Its target is not known.

Assay used: immunoSEQ multiplex PCR; TCRdb lists only in-frame clones, some missing. This table has just under 35,000 clones, about 89% appearing once. The sequencing here drew on peripheral blood, taken on day 0 of AZD1222 vaccination. The TCR originated in an adult in good health.

This CDR3 reads CASNSVGEAQHF. The CDR3 nucleotides are TGCGCCAGCAACAGCGTGGGAGAGGCCCAGCATTTT. The chain uses TRBV5-1 and TRBJ1-5; no definite D call. CDR3 size: 12 residues. Between the trimmed V and J ends, which lost 6 bases and 11 bases, there was a span of 15 bases. In germline, CDR1 is SGHRS, CDR2 YFSETQ.